The T cell receptor beta chain under discussion was sequenced for a study of cytomegalovirus exposure and HLA in healthy donors. Study at large: Around 87 million unique TCRs, all from HLA-typed donors, were included in an early release of the data.

The CDR3 contains 13 residues. Germline V CDR1 and CDR2: LGHNA, YSLEER. Germline trimming cut 4 bases from V and 6 bases from J; bases unmatched to any gene: 3. Primers included in the PCR were 60 Vbeta and 13 Jbeta primers. Some clones are missing from TCRdb's copy, which holds only in-frame ones; the method was immunoSEQ multiplex PCR. The sample includes around 130,000 clones, approximately 82% seen only once; the top ten take roughly 2.5%. This rearrangement joins TRBV4-3 to TRBJ2-4, with 7 positions matching TRBD2. The sequence came from a boy aged 2 to 10 in good health and CMV-seronegative. The specimen sequenced was PBMCs. CDR3 loop: CASSPGEGNIQYF. The CDR3 region has the DNA TGCGCCAGCAGCCCGGGGGAGGGAAACATTCAGTACTTC.